This is a list of T cell receptor beta chains from one sample in a study of OX40 agonist ivuxolimab in advanced cancers. TCRdb's table, derived via immunoSEQ multiplex PCR, lists solely in-frame clones and lacks some. The sample lists roughly 62,000 clones; over 80% were seen once. The starting material was CD4+ or CD8+ T cells sorted from blood, obtained in a trial of the OX40 agonist ivuxolimab. These TCRs come from an adult with an advanced solid tumor such as melanoma, head and neck, liver or kidney cancer. The CDR3 runs from the conserved cysteine through the conserved F or W. Each record gives: V gene, J gene, D gene, CDR3 DNA, CDR3 protein. D genes are given only for firm matches.

TRBV7-9	TRBJ2-1	NA	TGTGCCAGCAGCCACCTAGCGAGCCCCTACAATGAGCAGTTCTTC	CASSHLASPYNEQFF
TRBV19	TRBJ2-1	NA	TGTGCCAGTAGTGCCCCGGTTGTGGGGGCGGAGCAGTTCTTC	CASSAPVVGAEQFF
TRBV28	TRBJ2-7	NA	TGTGCCAGCAGTTCGGGCCTAGGGCTAGTCAACGAGCAGTACTTC	CASSSGLGLVNEQYF
TRBV27	TRBJ2-7	TRBD1	TGTGCCAGCAGTTCCGGGACAGGGGAGCACGAGCAGTACTTC	CASSSGTGEHEQYF
TRBV4-1	TRBJ1-1	NA	TGCGCCAGCAGCCAAGCGGGCGCGTACACTGAAGCTTTCTTT	CASSQAGAYTEAFF
TRBV4-3	TRBJ1-1	NA	TGCGCCAGCAGCCAAGATTACGCGGGAGCGGTAATTGAAGCTTTCTTT	CASSQDYAGAVIEAFF
TRBV21-1	TRBJ2-4	NA	TGTGCCAGCAGGGGGCAAAAAGTCAAAAACATTCAGTACTTC	CASRGQKVKNIQYF
TRBV27	TRBJ2-7	NA	TGTGCCAGCAGTTTAAGGCAGGCCTCCTACGAGCAGTACTTC	CASSLRQASYEQYF
TRBV29-1	TRBJ2-5	TRBD2	TGCAGCGTTGAAACCATCCGGGAGGGCCTAGAGACCCAGTACTTC	CSVETIREGLETQYF
TRBV4-3	TRBJ2-1	TRBD1	TGCGCCAGCAGCCACGGGACAGGAGACTACAATGAGCAGTTCTTC	CASSHGTGDYNEQFF
TRBV6-5	TRBJ1-1	NA	TGTGCCAGCAGTTACTCGGGGGCAGCGAACACTGAAGCTTTCTTT	CASSYSGAANTEAFF
TRBV2	TRBJ1-3	NA	TGTGCCAGCGGGAAAGTAACCTTAGTGGACACCATATATTTT	CASGKVTLVDTIYF
TRBV5-1	TRBJ2-1	NA	TGCGCCAGCAGCCCAGACGGGGACAATGAGCAGTTCTTC	CASSPDGDNEQFF